The sequence of this T cell receptor (beta chain) was determined in a study of cytomegalovirus exposure and HLA in healthy donors. Findings and limits, study-wide: Whilst most TCR sequences proved rare, a subset of public TCRs occurred across many donors. A later analysis, which compared TCR beta chains of equal frequency, found the HLA-associated ones more clonally expanded.

V lost 2 bases, J lost 0 bases, and 11 bases lay in between. CDR1 and CDR2 (germline): SGHRS, YFSETQ. The CDR3 length is 15 residues. The PCR was carried out with 60 Vbeta primers and 13 Jbeta primers. Measured with immunoSEQ multiplex PCR; TCRdb has only the in-frame clones, and not every one. The sample contains 150,000 to 200,000 clones, approximately 85% of which appear only once. As regards this clone: Its matching antigen is unknown.

The chain has TRBV5-1 and TRBJ1-1; no clear D gene. Sequenced material: PBMCs. This receptor was obtained from a man aged 18 to 29 in good health and CMV-seronegative. The CDR3 DNA reads as TGCGCCAGCAGCTTAGACTCCTTCATGAACACTGAAGCTTTCTTT. It yields the protein CASSLDSFMNTEAFF.